This T cell receptor (beta chain) was recorded in a study of long-term antiretroviral therapy in people with HIV. Whole-study results and caveats: Comparison with controls showed narrower CDR3 length ranges in HIV repertoires.

Comment on this clone: What it binds is not known.

At survey level, the immunoSEQ assay was run in its v3.0 version. TCRdb's copy holds only in-frame clones and misses some; the assay was immunoSEQ multiplex PCR. The repertoire holds some 29,000 clones, with around nine tenths as singletons. The CDR3 has 16 residues. Trimming left V 5 bases short and J 0 bases short, with 14 bases between. Germline V gene data show CDR1 as LNHDA and CDR2 as SQIVND (reference sequence). V is TRBV19 and J is TRBJ1-5; no firm D call. The material sequenced was unsorted PBMCs, taken 0.5 years after starting antiretroviral therapy. The sequence derives from a woman under 30 with HIV. CDR3 nucleotides: TGTGCCAGTAGTCCGTACGGGGAAACTAGCAATCAGCCCCAGCATTTT. As protein: CASSPYGETSNQPQHF.